This record concerns one TCR beta chain sequence. Authors' analysis steps: Estimation of nucleated cell counts was performed using reference gene primer amplification. Data came from immunoSEQ multiplex PCR; TCRdb stores just in-frame clones and leaves some out. V and J calls and clone size are as listed in that table; D and trimming were resolved from the DNA. Of roughly 56,000 clones listed, 75% to 95% are singletons. These data come from a study of blood T cell repertoires in COVID-19. Turning to the study itself: In each case, the material was cDNA or gDNA derived from T cells, B-cell-depleted T cells, or PBMCs.

This CDR3 spans 16 amino acids. The trim removed 0 bases at V and 2 bases at J, leaving 7 bases unmatched. Germline assignment: CDR1 SGHRS and CDR2 YFSETQ. This clonotype was obtained from a man between 50 and 59 years old with active COVID-19. Sequenced sample: peripheral blood. The rearrangement links TRBV5-1 to TRBJ2-7, with 8 nucleotides matching TRBD1. CDR3 loop: CASSLGRTGNAYEQYF. The CDR3 DNA follows: TGCGCCAGCAGCTTGGGAAGGACAGGGAACGCCTACGAGCAGTACTTC.